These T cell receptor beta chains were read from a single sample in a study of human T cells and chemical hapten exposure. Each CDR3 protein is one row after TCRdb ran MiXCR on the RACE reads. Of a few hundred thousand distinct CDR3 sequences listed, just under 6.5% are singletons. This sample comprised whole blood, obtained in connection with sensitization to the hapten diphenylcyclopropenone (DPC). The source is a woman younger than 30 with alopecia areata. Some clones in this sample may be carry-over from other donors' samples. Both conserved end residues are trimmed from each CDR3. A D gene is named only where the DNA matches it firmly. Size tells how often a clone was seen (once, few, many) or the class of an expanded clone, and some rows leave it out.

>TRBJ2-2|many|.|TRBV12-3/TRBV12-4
ASSLRSSATGELF
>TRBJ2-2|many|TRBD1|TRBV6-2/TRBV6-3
ASSYPGTANTGELF
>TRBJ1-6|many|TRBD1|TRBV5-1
ASSLGQDNSPLH
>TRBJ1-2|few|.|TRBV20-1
SASPRPLGYT
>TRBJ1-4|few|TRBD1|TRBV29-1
SAGTGFEKLF
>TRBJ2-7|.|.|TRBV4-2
ASSQDLGDSSYEQY
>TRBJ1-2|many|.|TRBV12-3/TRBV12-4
ASSSGTNYGYT
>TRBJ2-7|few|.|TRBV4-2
ASSPTDAWDSSYEQY
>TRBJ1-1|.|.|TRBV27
ASSLGPLITEAF
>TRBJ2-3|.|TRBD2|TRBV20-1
SATWTSGNKDTQY
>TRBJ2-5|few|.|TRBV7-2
ASSYPPGAQY
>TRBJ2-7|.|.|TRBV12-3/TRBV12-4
ASSFRDAAYEQY
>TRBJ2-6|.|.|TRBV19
ASSMVSPSGANVLT
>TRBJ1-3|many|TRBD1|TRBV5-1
ASSLGDREAGNTIY
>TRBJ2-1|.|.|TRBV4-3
ASSQDRWGNRPGRF
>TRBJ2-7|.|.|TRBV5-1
ASSLFGSYEQY
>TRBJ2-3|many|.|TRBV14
ASSQILSGFGTDTQY
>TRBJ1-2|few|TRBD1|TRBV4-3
ASSQGGPGQGVPGSYT
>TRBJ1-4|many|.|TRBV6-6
ASMGARATNEKLF
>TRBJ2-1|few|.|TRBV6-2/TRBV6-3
ASNPQAAYNEQF
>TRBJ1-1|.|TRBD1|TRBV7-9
ASRKGQGITEAF
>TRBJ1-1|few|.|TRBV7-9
ATEGISTEAF
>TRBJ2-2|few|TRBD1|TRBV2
ASSDRGTRLTGELF
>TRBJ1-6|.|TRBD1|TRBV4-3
ASSYQDRGNSPLH
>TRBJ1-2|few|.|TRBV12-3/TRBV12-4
ASSLGEDGYT
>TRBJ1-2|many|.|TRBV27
ASTRSWGGGGYGYT
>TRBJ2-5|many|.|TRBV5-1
ASSFSLKSPAQETQY
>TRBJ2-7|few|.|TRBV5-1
ASSLGLQAGRYEQY
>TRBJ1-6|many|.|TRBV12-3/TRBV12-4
ASSLGRDFNSPLH
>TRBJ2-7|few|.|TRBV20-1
SARDVRFSYEQY
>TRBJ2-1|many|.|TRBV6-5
ASSSTKRGYNEQF
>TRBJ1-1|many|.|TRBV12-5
ASGSGTVNTEAF
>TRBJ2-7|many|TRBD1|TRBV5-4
ASSRILDRGREQY
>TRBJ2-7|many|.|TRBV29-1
SVATSMGFHEQY
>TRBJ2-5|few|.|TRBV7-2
ASSLFSGQETQY
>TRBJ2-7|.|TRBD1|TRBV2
ASSEVWDSHYEQY
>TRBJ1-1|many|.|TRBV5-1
ASIPDPSNTEAF
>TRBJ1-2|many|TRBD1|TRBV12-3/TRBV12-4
ASSGVRDRHYGYT
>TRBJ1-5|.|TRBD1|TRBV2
ASSESGTGVGQPQH
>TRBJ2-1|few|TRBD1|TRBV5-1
ASSTGQGSYNEQF
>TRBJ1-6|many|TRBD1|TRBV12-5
ASGLDLPGGLPPLTLH
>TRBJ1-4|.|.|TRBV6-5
ASSYSPSGPEEKLF
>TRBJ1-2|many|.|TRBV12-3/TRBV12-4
ASSPFAETYGYT
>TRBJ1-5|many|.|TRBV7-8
ASSFSGAFQPQH
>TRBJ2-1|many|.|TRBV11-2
ASSLGVAYNEQF
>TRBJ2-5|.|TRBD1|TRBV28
ASVGRGRETQY
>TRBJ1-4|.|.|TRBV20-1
SAPEGCEKLF
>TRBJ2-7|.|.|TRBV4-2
ASSQEDGYSYEQY
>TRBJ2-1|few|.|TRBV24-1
ATSGRGDYNEQF
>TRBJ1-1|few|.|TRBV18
ASSPNWGAQTEAF
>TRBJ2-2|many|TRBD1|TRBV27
ASSFGTVNTGELF
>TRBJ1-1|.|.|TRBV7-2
ASSPPLEVSF
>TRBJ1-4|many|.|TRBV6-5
ASRDTTNEKLF